A single sample is the source of the 30 T cell receptor beta chains below, sequenced in a study of Graves' ophthalmopathy and Graves' hyperthyroidism. The authors amplified TCR beta CDR3 regions from RNA transcripts. RT-PCR with HTBI primers came first, then second-round multiplex PCR. MiXCR, run by TCRdb on the multiplex PCR reads, gives a single entry per CDR3 protein. The sample lists around 50,000 distinct CDR3 sequences; around 48% were seen once. Sequencing input: peripheral blood. The receptors originated from an adult man with Graves' ophthalmopathy.

The sample holds many counts of this clonotype. The chain uses TRBV6-2 or TRBV6-3 and TRBJ2-6; no clear D. CDR3 size: 14 residues. Trimming stripped 8 bases from V and 3 bases from J, with 11 bases between. Germline loops: CDR1 MNHEY, CDR2 SVGEGT. CDR3 sequence: CASFGSGGANVLTF. DNA for the CDR3: TGTGCCAGCTTCGGGTCTGGTGGGGCCAACGTCCTGACTTTC.

In regard to this clonotype: One end of the junction is discordant with germline, which a read error may explain. This rearrangement joins TRBV10-2 to TRBJ2-7; D might be TRBD2 (6 bases). The CDR3 extends over 15 amino acids. CDR1 is WSHSY and CDR2 is SAAADI in the germline V gene. The CDR3 DNA reads as TGCGTCAGCAGTGAGCGCAGGGTACCGCGGGATGGGCAGTACTTC. Its protein product is CVSSERRVPRDGQYF.

This clonotype was observed many times. The V and J genes are TRBV20-1 and TRBJ1-2; D is unclear. Germline CDR1 is DFQATT and CDR2 is SNEGSKA (reference sequence). V lost 3 bases to trimming and J lost 5 bases, with 10 bases between them. The CDR3 is 12 amino acids. The CDR3 DNA is TGCAGTGCTAGCAGACGGATTTATGGCTACACCTTC. Translated: CSASRRIYGYTF.

The V and J genes are TRBV7-9 and TRBJ2-6, with D uncertain. Germline V gives CDR1 SEHNR, CDR2 FQNEAQ (reference sequence). Trimming removed 3 bases from V and 4 bases from J, with 13 bases in between. The CDR3 is 16 amino acids. The CDR3 DNA follows: TGTGCCAGCAGCTTGCATGGGGTAGACGGGGCCAACGTCCTGACTTTC. Residues: CASSLHGVDGANVLTF.

There are many counts of this clonotype. J is TRBJ1-2 and V is TRBV14; D may be TRBD1 (6 bases). CDR3 length equals 15 residues. Trimming took 4 bases from V and 4 from J, leaving 16 bases between them. Looked up from germline, CDR1 is SGHDN and CDR2 is FVKESK. CDR3 nucleotides: TGTGCCAGCAGCCCAAACCGACGGACAGTCTATGGCTACACCTTC. Its protein product is CASSPNRRTVYGYTF.

Comment on this clonotype: The junction departs from germline at one end; a sequencing error may be responsible. This rearrangement joins TRBV10-1 to TRBJ2-3, with no clear D. The CDR3 is 15 residues long. Germline V gene sequence: CDR1 WNHNN, CDR2 SYGVQD (reference sequence). The CDR3 loop is CTSSEKGQSTDTQYF. The CDR3 bases are TGCACCAGCAGTGAAAAGGGCCAAAGCACAGATACGCAGTATTTT.

This clonotype showed up many times. This rearrangement joins TRBV5-1 to TRBJ1-4; the D is unclear. Germline V gives CDR1 SGHRS, CDR2 YFSETQ. With 0 bases removed from V and 7 bases from J, the gap between germline ends came to 7 bases. CDR3 size: 13 residues. The CDR3: CASSLGGGEKLFF. In nucleotides, the CDR3 is TGCGCCAGCAGCTTGGGCGGTGGTGAAAAACTGTTTTTT.

The V call is TRBV25-1, the J call TRBJ2-2; 8 bases are shared with TRBD2. The V gene end was trimmed by 4 bases and the J gene end by 2 bases; junction bases not matched to a gene: 12. The germline CDR1 and CDR2 sequences are MGHDK and SYGVNS. The CDR3 totals 18 residues. CDR3 DNA: TGTGCCAGCAGTGCTAGAGGTCATACTAGCGGAAACACCGGGGAGCTGTTTTTT. Translation: CASSARGHTSGNTGELFF.

This clonotype was counted many times. The chain recombines TRBV6-5 with TRBJ2-6; 12 bases map to TRBD1. Germline values: CDR1 MNHEY, CDR2 SVGAGI. Germline trimming cut 9 bases from V and 3 bases from J; bases unmatched to any gene: 3. The CDR3 has 15 amino acids. CDR3 protein: CASGTGGSGANVLTF. The CDR3 DNA sequence: TGTGCCAGTGGGACAGGGGGCAGTGGGGCCAACGTCCTGACTTTC.

The V call is TRBV10-3, the J call TRBJ2-3, with 12 nucleotides matching TRBD2. Per the germline V gene, CDR1 is ENHRY and CDR2 is SYGVKD. The CDR3 runs 17 residues. The V and J ends lost 0 bases and 2 bases, in that order; junction bases with no gene match: 3. The CDR3 DNA follows: TGTGCCATCAGTGAGTCGCGACTAGCGGGAGACACAGATACGCAGTATTTT. Protein: CAISESRLAGDTDTQYF.

The CDR3 nucleotides are TGTGCCAGCAGACCAGGGGACTACAATGAGCAGTTCTTC. This codes for CASRPGDYNEQFF. V is TRBV5-4 and J is TRBJ2-1; maybe TRBD1 (6 bases). V gave up 5 bases and J gave up 3 bases, with 9 bases separating them. This CDR3 spans 13 amino acids. CDR1 is SGHNT, CDR2 YYREEE, per germline (reference sequence). The full variable domain, with the rest looked up from reference TRBV5-4 and TRBJ2-1, is ETGVTQSPTHLIKTRGQQVTLRCSSQSGHNTVSWYQQALGQGPQFIFQYYREEENGRGNFPPRFSGLQFPNYSSELNVNALELDDSALYLCASRPGDYNEQFFGPGTRLTVL.

This clonotype is judged medium-sized. The V gene is TRBV29-1, the J gene TRBJ2-7; 8 nucleotides match TRBD1. The CDR3 has 13 residues. V trimming: 8 bases; J trimming: 6 bases; junction bases outside the gene matches: 12. Germline V gene sequence: CDR1 SQVTM, CDR2 ANQGSEA. The CDR3: CSFRTGITSEQYF. The CDR3 DNA reads TGCAGCTTTAGGACAGGGATAACAAGCGAGCAGTACTTC.

This chain links TRBV10-2 with TRBJ2-2; D remains ambiguous. The CDR3 is 11 amino acids. The ends were cut back, 4 bases at V and 5 bases at J, with 2 bases in the middle. The germline V gene has CDR1 WSHSY and CDR2 SAAADI. The CDR3 sequence: CASSVTGELFF. The CDR3 nucleotides read TGCGCCAGCAGTGTAACCGGGGAGCTGTTTTTT.

The chain links TRBV5-1 to TRBJ2-6, with TRBD2 as a possible D gene (6 bases). The ends were cut back, 5 bases at V and 0 bases at J, with 12 bases in the middle. The CDR3 extends over 16 amino acids. The germline gives CDR1 SGHRS, CDR2 YFSETQ. This chain's CDR3 is CASRPGLISGANVLTF. For the CDR3, the DNA is TGCGCCAGCAGACCGGGACTTATCTCTGGGGCCAACGTCCTGACTTTC.

Concerning this clonotype itself: An end of the junction differs from the germline gene, which may be a read error. The chain uses TRBV5-1 and TRBJ2-3, with D perhaps TRBD2 (6 bases). The length of the CDR3 is 14 residues. Germline assignment: CDR1 SGHRS and CDR2 YFSETQ. CDR3 coding DNA: TGCGCCAGCAGCTTGATGGAGGGCGCAGATACGCAGTACTTT. This codes for CASSLMEGADTQYF.

This clonotype was detected ten times or more. This chain links TRBV7-3 with TRBJ2-1; no clear D. Germline V CDR1 and CDR2: SGHTA, FQGTGA. The CDR3 runs 17 residues. Deletions cut 1 base from V and 6 bases from J, with 19 bases between. CDR3 protein: CASSLRPGSYRGNEQFF. For the CDR3, the DNA is TGTGCCAGCAGCTTAAGGCCAGGCAGCTATCGAGGCAATGAGCAGTTCTTC. The full variable domain, rest sourced from reference TRBV7-3 and TRBJ2-1, is GAGVSQTPSNKVTEKGKYVELRCDPISGHTALYWYRQSLGQGPEFLIYFQGTGAADDSGLPNDRFFAVRPEGSVSTLKIQRTERGDSAVYLCASSLRPGSYRGNEQFFGPGTRLTVL.

Note on this clonotype: The conserved closing phenylalanine or tryptophan is absent in this CDR3, likely reflecting a read error. This rearrangement joins TRBV10-3 to TRBJ2-1; 8 bases are a match to TRBD2. V trimming: 0 bases; J trimming: 7 bases; junction bases outside the gene matches: 8. In germline, CDR1 is ENHRY, CDR2 SYGVKD. There are 16 residues in the CDR3. CDR3 bases: TGTGCCATCAGTGAGTCGCGACCAGCGGGAGTGAATGAGCAGTTCCTT. Protein sequence: CAISESRPAGVNEQFL.

The rearrangement links TRBV20-1 to TRBJ2-3; D not certain. This CDR3 has 14 amino acids. The germline V gene encodes CDR1 DFQATT and CDR2 SNEGSKA (reference sequence). Trimming pared 3 bases from V and 0 bases from J, leaving 10 bases between. This CDR3 reads CSARVRSSTDTQYF. CDR3 coding DNA: TGCAGTGCTAGGGTGAGGAGCAGCACAGATACGCAGTATTTT.

The chain links TRBV20-1 to TRBJ2-2; D might be TRBD2 (5 bases). CDR1 and CDR2 (germline): DFQATT, SNEGSKA (reference sequence). The CDR3 is 15 residues long. Deletions cut 3 bases from V and 5 bases from J, with 16 bases between. The CDR3 spells CSASTLAGDTGELFF. The CDR3 DNA reads TGCAGTGCTAGTACTCTAGCAGGTGATACCGGGGAGCTGTTTTTT.

This clonotype was seen repeatedly, ten times or more. The rearrangement links TRBV6-5 to TRBJ1-4; weak D call: TRBD1 (5 bases). The CDR3 runs 17 residues. Germline V gene sequence: CDR1 MNHEY, CDR2 SVGAGI. The V gene lost 0 bases and the J gene lost 1 base, with 12 bases spanning the gap. The chain's CDR3 is CASSYSSSGGTNEKLFF. CDR3 bases: TGTGCCAGCAGTTACTCGTCCTCCGGGGGAACTAATGAAAAACTGTTTTTT.

The V and J genes are TRBV29-1 and TRBJ2-3, with 7 nucleotides matching TRBD2. Germline V gene data show CDR1 as SQVTM and CDR2 as ANQGSEA. The CDR3 extends over 15 amino acids. With 0 bases clipped from V and 11 bases from J, the junction kept 14 bases outside the gene matches. The CDR3 reads CSVEESGKIYNEQYF. The CDR3 region has the DNA TGCAGCGTTGAAGAAAGCGGGAAAATCTACAATGAGCAGTATTTT.

J is TRBJ1-1 and V is TRBV10-1; no definite D call. The CDR3 covers 13 residues. Trimming shortened V by 0 bases and J by 1 base, and 3 bases separated the two germline ends. The germline V gene has CDR1 WNHNN and CDR2 SYGVQD (reference sequence). CDR3 loop: CASSESANTEAFF. The CDR3, as DNA: TGCGCCAGCAGTGAGTCGGCGAACACTGAAGCTTTCTTT.

This chain joins TRBV15 and TRBJ2-3; D ambiguous. V was shortened by 1 base and J by 3 bases, with 2 bases between the two germline ends. This CDR3 contains 12 residues. The germline V gene has CDR1 LNHNV and CDR2 YYDKDF (reference sequence). The CDR3 DNA is TGTGCCACCAGCAGAGGGACAGATACGCAGTATTTT. This gives the protein CATSRGTDTQYF.

The chain carries TRBV25-1 and TRBJ2-3; D may match TRBD1 or TRBD2 (5 bases each). In germline, CDR1 is MGHDK, CDR2 SYGVNS. The CDR3 has 16 amino acids. Between the trimmed V and J ends, which lost 3 bases and 4 bases, there was a span of 17 bases. Here the CDR3 reads CASSDGGISTADTQYF. CDR3 bases: TGTGCCAGCAGTGATGGGGGAATAAGCACGGCAGATACGCAGTATTTT.

This clonotype was detected many times. V is TRBV2 and J is TRBJ2-2; D unclear. The CDR3 totals 15 residues. Trimming stripped 2 bases from V and 3 bases from J, with 10 bases between. CDR1 SNHLY and CDR2 FYNNEI come from the germline V gene. Written as DNA, the CDR3 is TGTGCCAGCAGTGAAAAAGGGCCGGACACCGGGGAGCTGTTTTTT. It specifies CASSEKGPDTGELFF.

The sample holds many counts of this clonotype. The chain employs TRBV5-5 and TRBJ2-2, with D perhaps TRBD1 (5 bases). Germline lookup yields CDR1 SGHKS and CDR2 YYEKEE (reference sequence). The CDR3 spans 17 residues. With 0 bases removed from V and 1 base from J, the gap between germline ends came to 13 bases. This CDR3 reads CASSLVLQGLNTGELFF. The CDR3 region has the DNA TGTGCCAGCAGCTTGGTACTCCAGGGCCTGAACACCGGGGAGCTGTTTTTT. Full variable domain (missing parts from reference TRBV5-5 and TRBJ2-2): DAGVTQSPTHLIKTRGQQVTLRCSPISGHKSVSWYQQVLGQGPQFIFQYYEKEERGRGNFPDRFSARQFPNYSSELNVNALLLGDSALYLCASSLVLQGLNTGELFFGEGSRLTVL.

V usage is TRBV28 and J usage is TRBJ2-7; 10 positions match TRBD2. The CDR3 runs 15 residues. The germline V gene encodes CDR1 MDHEN and CDR2 SYDVKM. V lost 4 bases, J lost 9 bases, and 12 bases stayed unmatched. The CDR3 bases are TGTGCCAGCAGTTCCCTAGCGGGGGACAAGAGTGGGCAGTACTTC. Protein: CASSSLAGDKSGQYF.

V is TRBV20-1 and J is TRBJ2-7; TRBD2 matches 10 bases. The V segment lost 2 bases and the J segment 3 bases; nucleotides outside the gene matches: 4. The germline CDR1 and CDR2 sequences are DFQATT and SNEGSKA (reference sequence). CDR3 size: 14 residues. The CDR3 nucleotides are TGCAGTGCTAGATCCGGGACTAGCGACTACGAGCAGTACTTC. Its protein product is CSARSGTSDYEQYF.

The DNA of the CDR3 is TGTGCCAGCAGCTCACGGACTAGCGGGGGGGCAGATACGCAGTATTTT. Its protein product is CASSSRTSGGADTQYF. The chain combines TRBV7-2 with TRBJ2-3; 15 positions agree with TRBD2. Trimming removed 4 bases from V and 4 bases from J; junction bases left unmatched: 3. From germline, CDR1 is SGHTA and CDR2 FQGNSA. The CDR3 loop spans 16 amino acids.

The V gene is TRBV24-1, the J gene TRBJ2-1; possibly TRBD2 for D (7 bases). The germline V gene has CDR1 KGHDR and CDR2 SFDVKD. This CDR3 spans 14 amino acids. The V end was cut by 11 bases, the J end by 8 bases, with 21 bases between. The CDR3: CASSTGRGAYEQFF. The DNA for the CDR3 is TGTGCCAGCTCAACCGGCCGGGGGGCCTATGAGCAGTTCTTC.